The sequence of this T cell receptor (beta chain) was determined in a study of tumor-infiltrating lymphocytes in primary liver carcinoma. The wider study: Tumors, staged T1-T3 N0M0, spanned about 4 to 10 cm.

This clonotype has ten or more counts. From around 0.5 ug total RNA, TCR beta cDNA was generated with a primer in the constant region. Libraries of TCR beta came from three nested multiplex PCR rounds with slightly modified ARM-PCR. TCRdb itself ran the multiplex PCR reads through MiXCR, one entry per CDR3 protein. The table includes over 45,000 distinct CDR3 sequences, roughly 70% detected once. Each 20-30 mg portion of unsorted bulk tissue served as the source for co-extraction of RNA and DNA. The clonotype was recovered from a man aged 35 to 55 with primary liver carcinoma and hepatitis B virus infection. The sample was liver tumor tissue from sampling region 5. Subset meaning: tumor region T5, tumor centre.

CDR3 sequence: CASSYSPLSNYGYTF. The DNA for the CDR3 is TGTGCCAGCAGTTATTCACCACTTTCCAACTATGGCTACACCTTC. The rearrangement uses TRBV6-5 and TRBJ1-2; D gene uncertain. V was trimmed by 3 bases and J by 2 bases, leaving 13 bases between them. The V gene's germline CDR1 is MNHEY and CDR2 SVGAGI. CDR3 length: 15 residues.